A selection of T cell receptor beta chains follows, all from one sample in a study of metastatic and nonmetastatic thyroid tumors. TCRdb reprocessed the PCR reads using MiXCR. The sample lists under 95,000 clones; approximately 9% were seen once. Sample: blood. These receptor sequences come from a female donor with papillary thyroid cancer or a benign thyroid nodule (not recorded which). Some clones in this sample may be carry-over from other donors' samples. Each CDR3 is given with its conserved first and last residue. Fields, in order: V gene, clone size, J gene, D gene, CDR3 protein, CDR3 DNA. A D gene is named only where the DNA matches it firmly. Expanded clones are given a class, and other clones once, few, many or no size at all.

TRBV7-6	many	TRBJ2-7	.	CASSLGTVHSSYEQYF	TGTGCCAGCAGCTTAGGGACAGTCCATAGCTCCTACGAGCAGTACTTC
TRBV3-1	.	TRBJ1-3	TRBD1	CASSRDRGLPATGNTIYF	TGTGCCAGCAGCCGGGACAGGGGGCTCCCGGCTACAGGAAACACCATATATTTT
TRBV2	.	TRBJ2-7	.	CASSEALIRGEQYF	TGTGCCAGCAGTGAAGCGCTTATAAGAGGGGAGCAGTACTTC
TRBV7-8	many	TRBJ1-2	TRBD1	CASKGSGQGSSGGYTF	TGTGCCAGCAAGGGATCGGGACAGGGGTCATCGGGCGGCTACACCTTC
TRBV6-5	many	TRBJ2-5	.	CASSYSGRQETQYF	TGTGCCAGCAGTTACTCCGGCAGACAAGAGACCCAGTACTTC
TRBV27	few	TRBJ2-7	.	CASSLLYKKSSYEQYF	TGTGCCAGCAGTTTATTATACAAAAAAAGCTCCTACGAGCAGTACTTC
TRBV7-3	many	TRBJ1-3	.	CASSPAGGNTIYF	TGTGCCAGCAGCCCCGCAGGCGGAAACACCATATATTTT
TRBV6-1	many	TRBJ2-1	.	CASSYNPYNEQFF	TGTGCCAGCAGTTATAACCCGTACAATGAGCAGTTCTTC
TRBV30	.	TRBJ2-3	.	CAWKARATDTQYF	TGTGCCTGGAAAGCCAGGGCGACAGATACGCAGTATTTT
TRBV10-3	many	TRBJ2-3	TRBD1	CAISDRDRGPDTQYF	TGTGCCATCAGTGACCGGGACAGGGGCCCAGATACGCAGTATTTT
TRBV11-1	few	TRBJ2-3	.	CASSLGPSTDTQYF	TGTGCCAGCAGCTTGGGACCTAGCACAGATACGCAGTATTTT
TRBV7-9	many	TRBJ1-3	.	CVTHLTGNTIYF	TGTGTCACCCACTTAACAGGAAACACCATATATTTT
TRBV9	many	TRBJ2-1	.	CASSVGLGANEQFF	TGTGCCAGCAGCGTTGGCCTAGGAGCCAATGAGCAGTTCTTC
TRBV9	many	TRBJ1-1	.	CASSGEGGAFF	TGTGCCAGCAGTGGCGAGGGGGGAGCTTTCTTT
TRBV5-1	.	TRBJ2-1	.	CASSLARVGFRNERFF	TGCGCCAGCAGCTTGGCCCGCGTTGGGTTTCGCAATGAGCGGTTCTTC
TRBV11-2	many	TRBJ1-6	.	CASSRREVYSPLHF	TGTGCCAGCAGCCGACGGGAGGTCTATTCACCCCTCCACTTT
TRBV25-1	many	TRBJ2-2	.	CASSELQNTGELFF	TGTGCCAGCAGTGAATTACAGAACACCGGGGAGCTGTTTTTT
TRBV6-1	many	TRBJ2-2	TRBD1	CASGQTGLNTGELFF	TGTGCCAGCGGCCAGACAGGGTTAAACACCGGGGAGCTGTTTTTT
TRBV6-1	many	TRBJ1-1	TRBD1	CASSWYLQGAEDEAFF	TGTGCCAGCTCTTGGTACCTACAGGGGGCTGAGGATGAAGCTTTCTTT
TRBV20-1	few	TRBJ2-2	.	CSAEPTENTGELFF	TGCAGTGCTGAACCGACAGAGAACACCGGGGAGCTGTTTTTT
TRBV14	many	TRBJ2-1	.	CASSQDTIQFF	TGTGCCAGCAGCCAAGACACCATTCAGTTCTTC
TRBV7-9	many	TRBJ2-7	TRBD2	CASSRGGGSYEQYF	TGTGCCAGCAGCCGCGGGGGGGGCTCCTACGAGCAGTACTTC
TRBV11-2	.	TRBJ2-7	.	CASTHAGGDEQYF	TGTGCCAGCACACACGCAGGAGGGGACGAGCAGTACTTC
TRBV5-6	many	TRBJ2-5	.	CASSLNGQPYQETQYF	TGTGCCAGCAGCCTGAATGGACAGCCGTACCAAGAGACCCAGTACTTC
TRBV10-1	many	TRBJ1-1	.	CASSETPENTEAFF	TGCGCCAGCAGTGAGACCCCCGAGAACACTGAAGCTTTCTTT
TRBV9	many	TRBJ1-2	TRBD1	CASSPSTGIGGYTF	TGTGCCAGCAGCCCCTCGACAGGGATAGGCGGCTACACCTTC